The present T cell receptor (beta chain) was sequenced within a study of response to subunit inactivated influenza vaccine. V lost 0 bases and J lost 5, with 13 bases in between. The CDR3 covers 16 residues. CDR1 and CDR2 (germline): SGHVS, FNYEAQ. Turning to this clonotype: The antigen is undetermined.

TCRdb ran MiXCR on the RT-PCR reads and lists one entry per CDR3 protein. The sample lists under 800,000 distinct CDR3 sequences, about 15% occurring once. General study results and limits: It was suggested by the authors that few new T cells are recruited by each seasonal influenza vaccination.

The TCR originated in a man aged 50 to 59 who received an inactivated influenza vaccine. The V call is TRBV7-6, the J call TRBJ2-2; D tentatively fits TRBD1 or TRBD2 (6 bases each). The source material was PBMCs from blood, sampled around 14 days before vaccination. The CDR3 DNA reads TGTGCCAGCAGCTTAGCGTTGGGGGGCGTTACCGGGGAGCTGTTTTTT. Its protein is CASSLALGGVTGELFF.